This T cell receptor beta chain derives from a study of cytomegalovirus exposure and HLA in healthy donors (dated by TCRdb to the late 2010s). Notes on the research overall: The 666 repertoires of the first cohort and the 110 or so validation repertoires were produced on the same platform, according to a later analysis. The study aimed to test whether signatures of past pathogen exposure could be identified by cataloging public T cell receptors. Along with the roughly 710-subject first cohort, a separate validation cohort of over a hundred different subjects was used. To predict cytomegalovirus infection status, the study brought together high-throughput TCR immunosequencing, statistical association of individual TCRs with disease status, and machine learning.

The sample holds one count of this clone. Its binding antigen is unknown. No base quality values were provided; no much bigger clone lies one nucleotide off. The receptor library was made with the immunoSEQ multiplex PCR assay. In the paper's pipeline: To diagnose cytomegalovirus status from the catalog of TCR beta chain sequences, a statistical classification framework was built. The source is immuneACCESS, and TCRdb retained only in-frame sequences with V and J called. Part of the clones is not carried over; for the studies checked, unresolved V genes explain less than half of this, and the remainder is unexplained. V, J and clone size derive from that table, while D and trimming were established from the DNA sequence. Across this sample there are approximately 72,000 clones, with 94% seen only once. The biggest ten clones account for around 0.65% of the sample. From a lookup of the germline V gene, CDR1 and CDR2 are SGDLS and YYNGEE. Clipping removes 0 bases from V and 3 bases from J, with 9 as the unmatched junction base count. The CDR3 goes from the cysteine to the phenylalanine over 17 residues. Just CDR3 DNA is preserved here, 51 bases in frame from base 1.

What the work shows at the level of the full study, not this receptor alone: The authors suggested that the approach could potentially be extended to other disease states and immunological phenotypes. A later analysis lacked HLA typing for the validation cohort, so it scored co-occurrence in that cohort across all 130 or so repertoires. Cytomegalovirus status was reported to be diagnosed by the classifier with high specificity and sensitivity in both the original and validation cohorts. A total of some 180 TCR beta chains were listed by the study as associated with cytomegalovirus. A few of the identified cytomegalovirus-associated TCR beta chains were confirmed in vitro to be specific for cytomegalovirus antigens. Across donors, most TCR sequences were observed very rarely, whereas some public TCRs were present in many individuals. In a later analysis, TCRs clustered in the first cohort were found to also tend to co-occur in the approximately 120 validation repertoires, with approximately 95% of cluster scores above 0.

The donors belonged to the validation cohort of about 120 subjects, which was separate from the 666-subject first cohort. The sequence is built from TRBV9 and TRBJ2-3, with 8 central nucleotides matching TRBD2. Sequenced: PBMCs. The receptor's source is a woman aged 18 to 35 in good health and CMV-seronegative. CDR3 region: CASSVGIRSGGTDTQYF. The DNA sequence is given as TGTGCCAGCAGCGTAGGAATTCGGAGCGGGGGAACAGATACGCAGTATTTT.